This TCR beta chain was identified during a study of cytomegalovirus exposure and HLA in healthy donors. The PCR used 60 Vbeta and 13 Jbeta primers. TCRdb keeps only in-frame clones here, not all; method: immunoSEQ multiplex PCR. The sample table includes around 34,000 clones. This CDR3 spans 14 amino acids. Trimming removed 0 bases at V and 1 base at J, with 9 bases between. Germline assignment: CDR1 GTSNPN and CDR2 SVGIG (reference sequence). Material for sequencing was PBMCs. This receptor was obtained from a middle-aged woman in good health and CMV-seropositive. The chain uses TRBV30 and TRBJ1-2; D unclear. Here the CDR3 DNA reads TGTGCCTGGAGTGTACGGTCGATTAACTATGGCTACACCTTC. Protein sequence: CAWSVRSINYGYTF.